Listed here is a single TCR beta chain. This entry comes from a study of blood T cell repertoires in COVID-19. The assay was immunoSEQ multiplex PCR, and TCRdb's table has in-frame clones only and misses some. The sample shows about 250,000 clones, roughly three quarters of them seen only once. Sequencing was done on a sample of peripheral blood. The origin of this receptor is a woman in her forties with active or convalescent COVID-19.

This chain's CDR3 is CASSQGLALTDTQYF. DNA for the CDR3: TGTGCCAGCAGCCAAGGACTAGCCCTCACAGATACGCAGTATTTT. The chain joins TRBV3-1 (or the pseudogene TRBV3-2) to TRBJ2-3, with TRBD2 matching 7 bases. The J segment lost 2 bases and the V segment lost 1 base, leaving 3 bases of the junction unmatched. CDR3 size: 15 residues. The germline CDR1 and CDR2 sequences are LGHDT and YNNKEL (reference sequence).